One and the same sample provided the 25 T cell receptor beta chains below, sequenced in a study of blood T cells in healthy people across ages. PCR was performed a second time for roughly 7 to 11 cycles using a sample-barcoded 5' primer and a J-beta primer mix. MiXCR, run by TCRdb on the 5' RACE reads, gives a single entry per CDR3 protein. The sample records hundreds of thousands of distinct CDR3 sequences, approximately 31% being singletons. What was sequenced was blood. The source of these receptors is a woman over 75 in good health.

This clonotype was seen only a few times. The chain has TRBV20-1 and TRBJ1-1; D is unclear. The germline V and J ends were trimmed by 1 base and 1 base, with 4 bases remaining between them. Germline CDR1 is DFQATT and CDR2 is SNEGSKA (reference sequence). The CDR3 covers 12 residues. This chain's CDR3 is CSARGGNTEAFF. As DNA, the CDR3 is TGCAGTGCTAGAGGGGGGAACACTGAAGCTTTCTTT.

CDR3 bases: TGCAGCGTTGAACGGGACTACACAGATACGCAGTATTTT. Translating gives CSVERDYTDTQYF. This chain joins TRBV29-1 and TRBJ2-3, with TRBD2 identical over 7 bases. The V segment lost 2 bases and the J segment 2 bases; nucleotides outside the gene matches: 1. CDR1 SQVTM and CDR2 ANQGSEA come from the germline V gene. The CDR3 loop spans 13 amino acids.

This clonotype occurred a few times. A much larger clone is a single base away; this may be a read error. The rearrangement links TRBV20-1 to TRBJ1-2, with TRBD1 identical over 8 bases. This CDR3 spans 15 amino acids. V gave up 5 bases and J gave up 5 bases; unmatched junction bases: 13. Per the germline V gene, CDR1 is DFQATT and CDR2 is SNEGSKA (reference sequence). CDR3 in amino acids: CSAENRDRMWYGYTF. As DNA, the CDR3 is TGCAGTGCTGAAAACCGGGACAGGATGTGGTATGGCTACACCTTC.

The chain recombines TRBV7-2 with TRBJ2-5; no clear D gene. Germline values: CDR1 SGHTA, CDR2 FQGNSA. Trimming cost V 6 bases and J 1 base, with 12 bases left between them. This CDR3 contains 14 residues. The CDR3 nucleotides are TGTGCCAGCAGTTACGAACAGTCCCAAGAGACCCAGTACTTC. It specifies CASSYEQSQETQYF.

The rearrangement uses TRBV29-1 and TRBJ2-6; 7 bases agree with TRBD1. The CDR3 consists of 15 residues. Per germline, CDR1 SQVTM and CDR2 ANQGSEA. Trimming cost V 1 base and J 2 bases; bases outside gene matches: 2. The CDR3 DNA follows: TGCAGCGTTGAAGCTACAGGGGCTGGGGCCAACGTCCTGACTTTC. Translation gives CSVEATGAGANVLTF.

This clonotype was recorded many times. The chain has TRBV20-1 and TRBJ1-5; TRBD1 aligns across 7 bases. The V gene end was trimmed by 1 base and the J gene end by 5 bases; junction bases not matched to a gene: 8. The CDR3 length is 15 residues. Germline V gives CDR1 DFQATT, CDR2 SNEGSKA (reference sequence). The CDR3 protein is CSARAGQGGHQPQHF. The CDR3 nucleotides are TGCAGTGCTAGAGCAGGGCAAGGGGGCCATCAGCCCCAGCATTTT.

The chain is built from TRBV24-1 and TRBJ2-5; a possible D gene is TRBD1 (5 bases). With 5 bases removed from V and 2 bases from J, the gap between germline ends came to 8 bases. The CDR3 sequence is 13 residues long. CDR1 and CDR2 (germline): KGHDR, SFDVKD. The CDR3 here is CATSAGPQETQYF. Here the CDR3 DNA reads TGTGCCACCAGTGCAGGGCCACAAGAGACCCAGTACTTC.

This clonotype was found many times. CDR3 bases: TGTGCCACCAGGACTCACTTCTCCTACGAGCAGTACTTC. This codes for CATRTHFSYEQYF. This chain connects TRBV6-1 to TRBJ2-7; possibly TRBD2 for D (5 bases). Germline CDR1 reads MNHNS; CDR2 reads SASEGT. The ends were cut back, 10 bases at V and 0 bases at J, with 13 bases in the middle. The CDR3 is 13 amino acids.

CDR3: CSAYHRDSQRQYF. In DNA, the CDR3 is TGCAGTGCTTATCACCGGGACTCTCAAAGGCAGTACTTC. V usage is TRBV20-1 and J usage is TRBJ2-5; D might be TRBD2 (6 bases). Germline assignment: CDR1 DFQATT and CDR2 SNEGSKA (reference sequence). V was shortened by 5 bases and J by 11 bases, with 21 bases between the two germline ends. The length of the CDR3 is 13 residues.

V and J are TRBV2 and TRBJ2-1; 8 bases are a match to TRBD2. This CDR3 has 13 residues. CDR1 and CDR2 from the germline V gene are SNHLY and FYNNEI. Trimming cost V 4 bases and J 8 bases; bases outside gene matches: 4. CDR3 sequence: CASSAGLDDEQFF. Written as DNA, the CDR3 is TGTGCCAGCAGTGCGGGACTAGATGATGAGCAGTTCTTC.

As regards this clonotype: A much larger clone differs from this one at a single base, so this may be a read error. This chain connects TRBV10-3 to TRBJ1-2, with 7 bases matching TRBD1. CDR3 length: 14 amino acids. The germline V gene has CDR1 ENHRY and CDR2 SYGVKD. V trimming: 4 bases; J trimming: 6 bases; junction bases outside the gene matches: 8. In nucleotides, the CDR3 is TGTGCCATCAGTGGGTCGGGTACAGGGGATGGCTACACCTTC. Translating it yields CAISGSGTGDGYTF.

This clonotype was recorded many times. The gene calls are TRBV15 and TRBJ2-1, with a tentative D call TRBD2 (6 bases). Trimming left V 5 bases short and J 0 bases short, with 20 bases between. The CDR3 loop spans 18 amino acids. The germline V gene has CDR1 LNHNV and CDR2 YYDKDF (reference sequence). This CDR3 is CATSHDGEAGGSYNEQFF. As DNA, the CDR3 is TGTGCCACCAGCCATGACGGGGAGGCCGGCGGCTCCTACAATGAGCAGTTCTTC.

The chain uses TRBV7-6 and TRBJ1-1; D call uncertain. The V gene lost 2 bases and the J gene lost 3 bases, with 13 bases spanning the gap. The CDR3 runs 15 residues. Germline-derived CDR1 and CDR2 are SGHVS and FNYEAQ. CDR3 loop: CASSLPPSGDTEAFF. In DNA form, the CDR3 reads TGTGCCAGCAGCTTACCCCCCTCGGGCGACACTGAAGCTTTCTTT.

This rearrangement joins TRBV9 to TRBJ1-1; D is unresolved. V lost 2 bases and J lost 3, with 11 bases in between. The CDR3 extends over 14 amino acids. Germline CDR1 SGDLS, CDR2 YYNGEE. The DNA for the CDR3 is TGTGCCAGCAGCGTCACAGCTCTCCACACTGAAGCTTTCTTT. It translates to CASSVTALHTEAFF.

The table lists this clonotype with many counts. This sequence joins TRBV20-1 and TRBJ2-7; D might be TRBD2 (5 bases). V was trimmed by 4 bases and J by 2 bases, leaving 12 bases between them. Germline V gene data show CDR1 as DFQATT and CDR2 as SNEGSKA (reference sequence). The CDR3 extends over 13 amino acids. The CDR3: CSATEPGTYEQYF. The CDR3 coding sequence is TGCAGTGCTACGGAACCGGGGACCTACGAGCAGTACTTC.

This clonotype was detected ten times or more. This may arise from a read error, as a much more abundant clone is one base away. In nucleotides, the CDR3 is TGTGCCAGCAGCTTAGCAGGGGTTGGGGCCAACGTCCGGACTTTC. It is translated as CASSLAGVGANVRTF. The J gene is TRBJ2-6, the V gene TRBV11-1; possible D gene TRBD1, 5 bases. The CDR3 runs to 15 residues. The germline V gene encodes CDR1 SGHAT and CDR2 FQDESV (reference sequence).

This clonotype came up many times. The chain joins TRBV5-1 to TRBJ1-2; D ambiguous. CDR1 and CDR2 (germline): SGHRS, YFSETQ. Deletions cut 3 bases from V and 6 bases from J, with 9 bases between. The CDR3 runs 12 residues. This chain's CDR3 is CASSSWVDGYTF. CDR3 nucleotides: TGCGCCAGCAGCTCCTGGGTTGATGGCTACACCTTC.

This clonotype was found many times. V is TRBV7-3 and J is TRBJ2-1; TRBD2 aligns across 12 bases. Germline assignment: CDR1 SGHTA and CDR2 FQGTGA. V was clipped by 4 bases and J by 3 bases; unmatched bases: 1. The CDR3 covers 15 residues. CDR3 DNA: TGTGCCAGCAGCTGGACTAGCGGGAACTACAATGAGCAGTTCTTC. As protein: CASSWTSGNYNEQFF.

A few counts support this clonotype. This may stem from a read error, because a much larger clone lies one nucleotide away. The V call is TRBV12-3 or TRBV12-4, the J call TRBJ1-2; 9 bases fit TRBD1. V dropped 6 bases and J dropped 4; count of bases not matched to a gene: 3. This CDR3 is built from 13 residues. In DNA form, the CDR3 reads TGTGCCAGCAGGCGGGACAGGGTCTATGGCTACACCTTC. This encodes CASRRDRVYGYTF.

V usage is TRBV7-9 and J usage is TRBJ2-4; TRBD2 matches 13 bases. Trimming took 6 bases from V and 4 from J; bases not matched to a gene: 3. The germline V gene has CDR1 SEHNR and CDR2 FQNEAQ (reference sequence). The length of the CDR3 is 15 residues. CDR3: CASSSTSGRKNIQYF. The DNA of the CDR3 is TGTGCCAGCAGTTCGACTAGCGGGAGGAAAAACATTCAGTACTTC.

This clonotype was observed at least ten times. The CDR3 DNA sequence: TGTGCCAGCAGCTCCCAACATTGGGACACTGAAGCTTTCTTT. It encodes CASSSQHWDTEAFF. The V call is TRBV7-9, the J call TRBJ1-1; D not resolved. V was pared by 4 bases and J by 3 bases, with 12 bases between. Germline CDR1 reads SEHNR; CDR2 reads FQNEAQ (reference sequence). There are 14 residues in the CDR3.

This clonotype was found a few times. The chain employs TRBV5-1 and TRBJ1-1; no reliable D call. CDR1 SGHRS and CDR2 YFSETQ come from the germline V gene. Between the trimmed V and J ends, which lost 4 bases and 5 bases, there was a span of 18 bases. The CDR3 totals 15 residues. CDR3 sequence reads: CASSQGEGVWTEAFF. CDR3 nucleotides: TGCGCCAGCAGCCAAGGTGAGGGTGTTTGGACTGAAGCTTTCTTT.

The chain uses TRBV28 and TRBJ1-2; 8 bases match TRBD1. Germline-derived CDR1 and CDR2 are MDHEN and SYDVKM. This CDR3 contains 13 residues. Losses at the gene ends were 5 bases for V and 7 bases for J; bases not matched to a gene: 6. The CDR3 region is CASSRRGPGGYTF. The CDR3 DNA follows: TGTGCCAGCAGTCGCAGGGGGCCGGGTGGCTACACCTTC.

This clonotype was counted many times. The gene calls are TRBV11-3 and TRBJ2-3; a possible D gene is TRBD2 (5 bases). This CDR3 contains 14 residues. Trimming stripped 5 bases from V and 1 base from J, with 10 bases between. Germline lookup yields CDR1 SGHNT and CDR2 YENEEA. The CDR3, as DNA: TGTGCCAGCAGCGCCTTCGGGGGCACAGATACGCAGTATTTT. It translates to CASSAFGGTDTQYF.

At least ten counts were recorded for this clonotype. The chain links TRBV7-6 to TRBJ2-1; 9 positions match TRBD2. This CDR3 comprises 15 residues. Trimming took 3 bases from V and 3 from J; bases not matched to a gene: 3. The germline gives CDR1 SGHVS, CDR2 FNYEAQ. The CDR3 region is CASSLSSGDYNEQFF. As DNA, the CDR3 is TGTGCCAGCAGCTTGTCTAGCGGGGACTACAATGAGCAGTTCTTC.